Presented here are 6 T cell receptor beta chains from one specimen sequenced in a study of blood T cell repertoires in COVID-19. TCRdb's copy holds only in-frame clones and misses some; the assay was immunoSEQ multiplex PCR. The sample records approximately 120,000 clones, around 81% being singletons. The sequenced sample consisted of peripheral blood. These receptors originate from a human donor in a cohort sampled during active COVID-19.

The rearrangement joins TRBV10-3 to TRBJ2-2; 8 nucleotides line up with TRBD2. The V gene end was trimmed by 3 bases and the J gene end by 1 base; junction bases not matched to a gene: 1. Germline CDR1 is ENHRY and CDR2 is SYGVKD. This CDR3 has 15 amino acids. CDR3 region: CAISERGGNTGELFF. The CDR3 DNA is TGTGCCATCAGTGAACGGGGGGGGAACACCGGGGAGCTGTTTTTT.

The chain has TRBV3-1 (or the pseudogene TRBV3-2) and TRBJ2-7, with D perhaps TRBD1 (5 bases). The CDR3 extends over 14 amino acids. Germline loops: CDR1 LGHDT, CDR2 YNNKEL (reference sequence). Trimming stripped 4 bases from V and 5 bases from J, with 15 bases between. The chain's CDR3 is CASSPASGRDEQYF. CDR3 coding DNA: TGTGCCAGCAGCCCGGCTTCGGGCAGGGACGAGCAGTACTTC.

The rearrangement joins TRBV3-1 (or the pseudogene TRBV3-2) to TRBJ1-1, with D possibly TRBD1 on 6 matching bases. Germline V lookup: CDR1 LGHDT, CDR2 YNNKEL (reference sequence). The CDR3 totals 13 residues. V gave up 5 bases and J gave up 1 base, with 8 bases separating them. The CDR3 region has the DNA TGTGCCAGCAGCAGGGGGGGGAACACTGAAGCTTTCTTT. This encodes CASSRGGNTEAFF.

This clone was seen just once. The chain joins TRBV18 to TRBJ1-4; 9 nucleotides align to TRBD1. Trimming cost V 3 bases and J 7 bases; bases outside gene matches: 3. The CDR3 totals 14 residues. Germline lookup yields CDR1 KGHSH and CDR2 LQKENI. Written as DNA, the CDR3 is TGTGCCAGCTCACCGGGACAGGGCTCTGAAAAACTGTTTTTT. It is translated as CASSPGQGSEKLFF.

The chain links TRBV9 to TRBJ2-1; 7 nucleotides line up with TRBD1. The germline V gene encodes CDR1 SGDLS and CDR2 YYNGEE. The CDR3 sequence is 13 residues long. V was pared by 7 bases and J by 4 bases, with 5 bases of the junction left unmatched. CDR3 region: CASQGDEYNEQFF. CDR3 sequence (DNA): TGTGCCAGCCAGGGGGATGAGTACAATGAGCAGTTCTTC.

This chain links TRBV29-1 with TRBJ1-2; 8 bases are a match to TRBD1. V was pared by 7 bases and J by 0 bases, with 4 bases of the junction left unmatched. In germline, CDR1 is SQVTM, CDR2 ANQGSEA. The CDR3 consists of 13 residues. CDR3 sequence reads: CSDGTGANYGYTF. The CDR3 bases are TGCAGCGATGGGACAGGAGCTAACTATGGCTACACCTTC.